The rows below give T cell receptor beta chains drawn from one sample of a study of radiation and T cells in renal cell carcinoma. Using immunoSEQ multiplex PCR, the repertoire was profiled, and TCRdb retains in-frame clones only, with some absent. This table has about 130,000 clones, 65% to 85% appearing once. Sequenced here: blood, sampled from a patient whose treatment included radiotherapy and nephrectomy. These receptor sequences come from a middle-aged man with renal cell carcinoma. Both conserved end residues are part of each CDR3. Each record gives: D gene, clone size, V gene, J gene, CDR3 DNA, CDR3 protein. A D gene is named only where the DNA matches it firmly. Clone size, where shown, is once, few, many, or a class for clones that have expanded.

d_call: NA
clone_size: NA
v_call: TRBV5-1
j_call: TRBJ1-5
cdr3_nt: TGCGCCAGCAGCTTCGCGGGGGATAATCAGCCCCAGCATTTT
cdr3_aa: CASSFAGDNQPQHF

d_call: NA
clone_size: few
v_call: TRBV9
j_call: TRBJ1-1
cdr3_nt: TGTGCCAGCAGCGTAGGTCAGGGGAACACTGAAGCTTTCTTT
cdr3_aa: CASSVGQGNTEAFF

d_call: NA
clone_size: NA
v_call: TRBV4-3
j_call: TRBJ2-2
cdr3_nt: TGCGCCAGCAGCCAAATGGTGGCAGGGGCTATGAACACCGGGGAGCTGTTTTTT
cdr3_aa: CASSQMVAGAMNTGELFF

d_call: TRBD1
clone_size: NA
v_call: TRBV2
j_call: TRBJ1-6
cdr3_nt: TGTGCCAGCAGCACCAGCAGGGGGTGGGACCCGGATTCACCCCTCCACTTT
cdr3_aa: CASSTSRGWDPDSPLHF

d_call: TRBD1
clone_size: NA
v_call: TRBV29-1
j_call: TRBJ1-1
cdr3_nt: TGCAGCGTTGCAGGGGGCTTGGTGAACACTGAAGCTTTCTTT
cdr3_aa: CSVAGGLVNTEAFF

d_call: NA
clone_size: NA
v_call: TRBV30
j_call: TRBJ2-3
cdr3_nt: TGTGCCTGGATGGGGGCTAGAACGAGCACAGATACGCAGTATTTT
cdr3_aa: CAWMGARTSTDTQYF

d_call: NA
clone_size: few
v_call: TRBV5-6
j_call: TRBJ2-7
cdr3_nt: TGTGCCAGCAGCTTGGGCAGTGGGCAGTACTTC
cdr3_aa: CASSLGSGQYF

d_call: TRBD1
clone_size: NA
v_call: TRBV5-1
j_call: TRBJ2-5
cdr3_nt: TGCGCCAGCAGCTTCGTGAACAGGGGATCATTCCAAGAGACCCAGTACTTC
cdr3_aa: CASSFVNRGSFQETQYF

d_call: NA
clone_size: NA
v_call: TRBV5-4
j_call: TRBJ2-1
cdr3_nt: TGTGCCAGCAGCGACGCCGCGGCCGGCAACAATGAGCAGTTCTTC
cdr3_aa: CASSDAAAGNNEQFF

d_call: NA
clone_size: once
v_call: TRBV28
j_call: TRBJ1-5
cdr3_nt: TGTGCCAGCTCGGGCGTTTCGGGCAATCAGCCCCAGCATTTT
cdr3_aa: CASSGVSGNQPQHF

d_call: NA
clone_size: NA
v_call: TRBV6-1
j_call: TRBJ2-7
cdr3_nt: TGTGCCAGCAGTATGAGGGGTTACGAGCAGTACTTC
cdr3_aa: CASSMRGYEQYF

d_call: NA
clone_size: NA
v_call: TRBV4-3
j_call: TRBJ2-7
cdr3_nt: TGCGCCAGCAGCCAAAGGTTGATCGGCTACGAGCAGTACTTC
cdr3_aa: CASSQRLIGYEQYF

d_call: TRBD1
clone_size: NA
v_call: TRBV2
j_call: TRBJ1-3
cdr3_nt: TGTGCCAGCAGTGCCGGGACAGCTGGAAACACCATATATTTT
cdr3_aa: CASSAGTAGNTIYF

d_call: TRBD2
clone_size: NA
v_call: TRBV4-2
j_call: TRBJ2-1
cdr3_nt: TGTGCCAGCAGCCTCGTGGGGCTAGCGGGAGGCCAGGGGAATGAGCAGTTCTTC
cdr3_aa: CASSLVGLAGGQGNEQFF

d_call: TRBD1
clone_size: NA
v_call: TRBV7-9
j_call: TRBJ2-7
cdr3_nt: TGTGCCAGCAGCCAATTGGGACAGGTCTACGAGCAGTACTTC
cdr3_aa: CASSQLGQVYEQYF

d_call: TRBD1
clone_size: NA
v_call: TRBV4-2
j_call: TRBJ1-5
cdr3_nt: TGTGCCAGCAGCCGGGACAGGGGAAATCAGCCCCAGCATTTT
cdr3_aa: CASSRDRGNQPQHF

d_call: NA
clone_size: few
v_call: TRBV6-1
j_call: TRBJ1-2
cdr3_nt: TGTGCCAGCAGTGATTGGGGGGTACTAACAGATGGCTACACCTTC
cdr3_aa: CASSDWGVLTDGYTF

d_call: NA
clone_size: NA
v_call: TRBV30
j_call: TRBJ1-2
cdr3_nt: TGTGCCTGGAGTGCAGGAAACTATGGCTACACCTTC
cdr3_aa: CAWSAGNYGYTF

d_call: TRBD1
clone_size: NA
v_call: TRBV5-5
j_call: TRBJ1-5
cdr3_nt: TGTGCCAGCAGTTTTGGACAGGGAGGGCAGCCCCAGCATTTT
cdr3_aa: CASSFGQGGQPQHF

d_call: NA
clone_size: NA
v_call: TRBV11-2
j_call: TRBJ2-7
cdr3_nt: TGTGCCAGCAGCTTATTTCTGCAGAGCTCCTACGAGCAGTACTTC
cdr3_aa: CASSLFLQSSYEQYF

d_call: TRBD1
clone_size: NA
v_call: TRBV18
j_call: TRBJ1-5
cdr3_nt: TGTGCCAGCTCCCCGAGACAGGGAAATAGCAATCAGCCCCAGCATTTT
cdr3_aa: CASSPRQGNSNQPQHF

d_call: NA
clone_size: NA
v_call: TRBV10-3
j_call: TRBJ2-1
cdr3_nt: TGTGCCATCAGTGAGTCGATGACAGACAATGAGCAGTTCTTC
cdr3_aa: CAISESMTDNEQFF

d_call: NA
clone_size: NA
v_call: TRBV11-2
j_call: TRBJ2-2
cdr3_nt: TGTGCCAGCAGCATATATCAAGCGGCGGCCGGGGAGCTGTTTTTT
cdr3_aa: CASSIYQAAAGELFF

d_call: NA
clone_size: NA
v_call: TRBV19
j_call: TRBJ2-6
cdr3_nt: TGTGCCAGCAGACACGGCTCTGGGGCCAACGTCCTGACTTTC
cdr3_aa: CASRHGSGANVLTF

d_call: TRBD2
clone_size: once
v_call: TRBV6-5
j_call: TRBJ2-7
cdr3_nt: TGTGCCAGCAGTTACGATAGCGGGGGATTCGAGCAGTACTTC
cdr3_aa: CASSYDSGGFEQYF

d_call: NA
clone_size: NA
v_call: TRBV27
j_call: TRBJ2-1
cdr3_nt: TGTGCCAGCAGTTTAAGAGAGAGTGTTGAGCAGTTCTTC
cdr3_aa: CASSLRESVEQFF

d_call: NA
clone_size: NA
v_call: TRBV6-5
j_call: TRBJ2-5
cdr3_nt: TGTGCCAGCAGTCCCGACAGCCAAGAGACCCAGTACTTC
cdr3_aa: CASSPDSQETQYF

d_call: TRBD1
clone_size: NA
v_call: TRBV5-5
j_call: TRBJ1-5
cdr3_nt: TGTGCCAGCAGCATGGACGGGACAGGGGGCAATCAGCCCCAGCATTTT
cdr3_aa: CASSMDGTGGNQPQHF